The next 26 T cell receptor beta chains were all read from a single sample in a study of cytomegalovirus exposure and HLA in healthy donors (dated 2017 in TCRdb). The protocol used for the library was the immunoSEQ multiplex PCR assay. The immuneACCESS repertoire file appears here via TCRdb, limited to in-frame rearrangements. These files lack a portion of the clones; in checked studies, under half of the deficit traces to unresolved V genes, and the cause of the others is not known. This sample holds 150,000 to 200,000 clones; 85% were observed only once. The top ten clones comprise 16% of the sample. Sequencing was performed on PBMCs. The source is a man younger than 35 in good health and CMV-seropositive.

This chain connects TRBV5-4 to TRBJ2-7; TRBD1 matches at 7 bases. CDR3 size: 14 residues. V shed 4 bases, J shed 2 bases, and the junction held 6 bases outside the gene matches. CDR1 and CDR2 from the germline V gene are SGHNT and YYREEE (reference sequence). DNA of the CDR3: TGTGCCAGCAGCACAGGGGAATCCCCCTACGAGCAGTACTTC. It encodes CASSTGESPYEQYF.

This clone was detected only a few times. The chain is built from TRBV30 and TRBJ2-7; D is perhaps TRBD1 (6 bases). Trimming removed 6 bases from V and 4 bases from J, with 16 bases in between. Germline lookup yields CDR1 GTSNPN and CDR2 SVGIG (reference sequence). The CDR3 loop spans 13 amino acids. The DNA of the CDR3 is TGTGCCTGCCGGGCCAGGGGCCGATACGAGCAGTACTTC. It is translated as CACRARGRYEQYF.

The chain has TRBV10-2 and TRBJ2-3; tentatively, D is TRBD1 (5 bases). The CDR3 is 14 residues long. Germline V lookup: CDR1 WSHSY, CDR2 SAAADI. Trimming shortened V by 7 bases and J by 0 bases, and 11 bases separated the two germline ends. This chain's CDR3 is CASKLDTSTDTQYF. The CDR3 DNA follows: TGCGCCAGCAAATTGGACACTAGCACAGATACGCAGTATTTT.

The genes are TRBV5-1 and TRBJ2-3; D call uncertain. The ends were cut back, 1 base at V and 2 bases at J, with 8 bases in the middle. Germline V gene lookup returns CDR1 SGHRS and CDR2 YFSETQ. The CDR3 runs to 14 residues. CDR3 DNA sequence: TGCGCCAGCAGCTTGACTACCTTCACAGATACGCAGTATTTT. Translation gives CASSLTTFTDTQYF.

This chain uses TRBV9 with TRBJ1-3; perhaps TRBD1 as D (5 bases). V gave up 0 bases and J gave up 8 bases, with 15 bases separating them. In germline, CDR1 is SGDLS, CDR2 YYNGEE. The CDR3 sequence is 15 residues long. The CDR3 sequence: CASSVGGGSGDTIYF. CDR3 DNA: TGTGCCAGCAGCGTAGGGGGGGGTTCCGGCGACACCATATATTTT.

The V call is TRBV9, the J call TRBJ2-5; 13 nucleotides agree with TRBD2. CDR3 length equals 17 residues. Trimming took 0 bases from V and 1 from J; bases not matched to a gene: 3. Germline values: CDR1 SGDLS, CDR2 YYNGEE. This CDR3 reads CASSVGGTSGAQETQYF. The CDR3 DNA is TGTGCCAGCAGCGTAGGAGGGACTAGCGGGGCCCAAGAGACCCAGTACTTC.

The chain is built from TRBV4-1 and TRBJ1-2, with TRBD1 as a possible D gene (6 bases). CDR3 length: 13 residues. Trimming shortened V by 0 bases and J by 8 bases, and 10 bases separated the two germline ends. In germline, CDR1 is MGHRA, CDR2 YSYEKL. The chain's CDR3 is CASSQDRTVGYTF. In DNA form, the CDR3 reads TGCGCCAGCAGCCAAGACCGGACAGTCGGCTACACCTTC.

This clone was seen only a few times. V is TRBV28 and J is TRBJ2-3; perhaps TRBD1 as D (6 bases). This CDR3 is built from 15 residues. Germline values: CDR1 MDHEN, CDR2 SYDVKM. Trimming pared 5 bases from V and 6 bases from J, leaving 18 bases between. The CDR3 region has the DNA TGTGCCAGCAGTCCCCGGGACATAGGGGTGGATACGCAGTATTTT. Amino acids: CASSPRDIGVDTQYF.

The chain couples TRBV6-1 to TRBJ2-3, with D hard to call. V dropped 6 bases and J dropped 5 bases, with 9 bases sitting between them. Germline CDR1 MNHNS, CDR2 SASEGT. The CDR3 consists of 12 residues. CDR3 in amino acids: CASSGEVDTQYF. The CDR3 nucleotides are TGTGCCAGCAGCGGTGAGGTAGATACGCAGTATTTT.

The chain couples TRBV10-3 to TRBJ2-2; 9 bases are a match to TRBD2. The CDR3 loop spans 15 amino acids. Germline CDR1 is ENHRY and CDR2 is SYGVKD. After removal of 4 bases from V and 7 bases from J, the junction contained 7 bases not matched to a gene. The CDR3 here is CAISAQRGDGGELFF. The CDR3 region has the DNA TGTGCCATCAGTGCCCAGCGGGGGGACGGCGGGGAGCTGTTTTTT.

A single count supports this clone. The rearrangement uses TRBV28 and TRBJ1-2, with 8 bases lining up with TRBD1. The CDR3 consists of 14 residues. V gave up 4 bases and J gave up 5 bases; unmatched junction bases: 6. Germline CDR1 is MDHEN and CDR2 is SYDVKM. The CDR3 DNA reads TGTGCCAGCAGTTGGCAGGGGGCGGGGTATGGCTACACCTTC. Translation gives CASSWQGAGYGYTF.

CDR3 sequence (DNA): TGTGCCAGCCCGGACAGGGCGGGTTTCACAGATACGCAGTATTTT. This codes for CASPDRAGFTDTQYF. The chain is built from TRBV6-1 and TRBJ2-3, with TRBD1 identical over 8 bases. CDR3 length equals 15 residues. After removal of 8 bases from V and 2 bases from J, the junction contained 9 bases not matched to a gene. The germline CDR1 and CDR2 sequences are MNHNS and SASEGT.

This clone was counted a few times. This sequence joins TRBV30 and TRBJ1-6; 11 nucleotides align to TRBD1. Germline trimming cut 2 bases from V and 10 bases from J; bases unmatched to any gene: 4. CDR1 is GTSNPN and CDR2 is SVGIG in the germline V gene (reference sequence). CDR3 size: 14 residues. The CDR3 nucleotides are TGTGCCTGGAGTCCGGGACAGGGGGACTCACCCCTCCACTTT. This gives the protein CAWSPGQGDSPLHF.

The chain uses TRBV28 and TRBJ2-7; tentative D call: TRBD1 (7 bases). Germline V CDR1 and CDR2: MDHEN, SYDVKM. The CDR3 has 15 residues. The germline V and J ends were trimmed by 7 bases and 7 bases, with 23 bases remaining between them. The CDR3 DNA is TGTGCCAGCAAGCCCAGGGGGGTGGGGGAGGAGGAGCAGTACTTC. Encoded protein: CASKPRGVGEEEQYF.

This sequence joins TRBV28 and TRBJ1-5; D ambiguous. This CDR3 is built from 15 residues. Trimming left V 7 bases short and J 2 bases short, with 15 bases between. Germline V gene data show CDR1 as MDHEN and CDR2 as SYDVKM. DNA for the CDR3: TGTGCCAGCAACGATCCCGCGGGAGGCAATCAGCCCCAGCATTTT. Protein product: CASNDPAGGNQPQHF.

The chain is built from TRBV10-3 and TRBJ2-3, with D unclear. Germline lookup yields CDR1 ENHRY and CDR2 SYGVKD. CDR3 length: 13 residues. Trimming took 4 bases from V and 0 from J, leaving 5 bases between them. The CDR3 DNA sequence: TGTGCCATCAGTGTTACTAGCACAGATACGCAGTATTTT. Protein product: CAISVTSTDTQYF.

The rearrangement joins TRBV5-4 to TRBJ2-7; 8 bases match TRBD1. The CDR3 has 13 residues. Germline V lookup: CDR1 SGHNT, CDR2 YYREEE (reference sequence). With V trimmed by 3 bases and J by 5 bases, 4 bases remained unmatched. CDR3 DNA: TGTGCCAGCAGCTGGACAGGGAGCCACGAGCAGTACTTC. This sequence encodes CASSWTGSHEQYF.

The chain recombines TRBV30 with TRBJ2-3; 8 nucleotides line up with TRBD2. Germline trimming cut 4 bases from V and 2 bases from J; bases unmatched to any gene: 5. The V gene's germline CDR1 is GTSNPN and CDR2 SVGIG (reference sequence). The CDR3 extends over 14 amino acids. The CDR3 here is CAWKPSGPTDTQYF. CDR3 nucleotides: TGTGCCTGGAAGCCTAGCGGGCCCACAGATACGCAGTATTTT.

The chain recombines TRBV11-2 with TRBJ2-5; TRBD1 matches 7 bases. The V gene's germline CDR1 is SGHAT and CDR2 FQNNGV. This CDR3 has 15 amino acids. J gave up 5 bases and V 6 bases, and 12 bases lay outside the gene matches. The CDR3 spells CASSRDSNFGETQYF. The CDR3 region has the DNA TGTGCCAGCAGTCGGGACAGCAATTTCGGTGAGACCCAGTACTTC.

The rearrangement uses TRBV4-1 and TRBJ2-6; the D gene is possibly TRBD2 (6 bases). The germline gives CDR1 MGHRA, CDR2 YSYEKL. V was trimmed by 5 bases and J by 2 bases, leaving 22 bases between them. The CDR3 sequence is 19 residues long. The CDR3 DNA follows: TGCGCCAGCAGCTTGGGGACTCTTAGGTCTAACGCTGGGGCCAACGTCCTGACTTTC. This gives the protein CASSLGTLRSNAGANVLTF.

This clone was picked up a small number of times. This sequence joins TRBV28 and TRBJ1-2, with D tentatively TRBD1 (6 bases). Trimming took 5 bases from V and 7 from J, leaving 11 bases between them. The CDR3 covers 12 residues. Germline V gene data show CDR1 as MDHEN and CDR2 as SYDVKM. The DNA for the CDR3 is TGTGCCAGCAGTGAAGACAGGTTTGGCTACACCTTC. It yields the protein CASSEDRFGYTF.

This clone was seen once. The gene calls are TRBV19 and TRBJ1-1; TRBD1 is a possible D gene (6 bases). This CDR3 has 11 residues. Trimming left V 6 bases short and J 7 bases short, with 9 bases between. From germline, CDR1 is LNHDA and CDR2 SQIVND (reference sequence). This CDR3 is CASSRGIEAFF. DNA of the CDR3: TGTGCCAGTAGCAGGGGTATTGAAGCTTTCTTT.

The V and J genes are TRBV7-2 and TRBJ1-5; weak D call: TRBD1 (5 bases). Germline CDR1 reads SGHTA; CDR2 reads FQGNSA. The V end lost 3 bases, the J end lost 7 bases, and 19 bases lay between the germline ends. This CDR3 has 16 amino acids. The CDR3 protein is CASSFGAEAVHQPQHF. Here the CDR3 DNA reads TGTGCCAGCAGCTTTGGGGCAGAAGCCGTCCACCAGCCCCAGCATTTT.

The chain employs TRBV7-2 and TRBJ2-5, with 8 positions matching TRBD2. Trimming at V came to 5 bases and at J to 1 base, leaving 12 bases not matched to a gene. This CDR3 is built from 17 residues. The germline gives CDR1 SGHTA, CDR2 FQGNSA. CDR3: CASSTGGSGPFQETQYF. The CDR3 nucleotides read TGTGCCAGCAGCACGGGGGGGTCAGGACCTTTCCAAGAGACCCAGTACTTC.

The rearrangement uses TRBV18 and TRBJ2-2, with 12 bases matching TRBD1. Germline V gene sequence: CDR1 KGHSH, CDR2 LQKENI. This CDR3 region has 17 residues. V shed 0 bases and J 5 bases; nucleotides not matched to a gene: 4. The CDR3 sequence is CASSPPGQGAWTGELFF. CDR3 coding DNA: TGTGCCAGCTCACCACCGGGACAGGGGGCGTGGACCGGGGAGCTGTTTTTT.

The chain has TRBV6-5 and TRBJ2-2; D remains unclear. The CDR3 runs to 15 residues. Trimming pared 0 bases from V and 4 bases from J, leaving 9 bases between. Germline CDR1 MNHEY, CDR2 SVGAGI. The CDR3 sequence: CASSYSGRGTGELFF. In DNA form, the CDR3 reads TGTGCCAGCAGTTACTCCGGTCGCGGCACCGGGGAGCTGTTTTTT.